The 25 T cell receptor beta chains below were found in one sample sequenced in a study of blood T cells in healthy people across ages (dated by TCRdb to between 2014 and 2017). The method was 5' RACE. Sequencing used an Illumina HiSeq 2500. The second PCR ran for roughly 7 to 11 cycles and used a J-beta primer mix along with a sample-barcoded 5' primer. The public reads were reprocessed in TCRdb via fastp at Q25 and MiXCR, keeping in-frame beta chains. Rows are unified per CDR3 protein, each entry keeping the most common DNA and genes. The sample table lists 1.5 million to 2 million distinct CDR3 sequences, 28% of them with a count of one. Of the sample, less than 9.5% falls within the top ten clones. Sequencing used blood. The receptors derive from a woman under 40 in good health.

The V and J genes are TRBV12-3 or TRBV12-4 and TRBJ2-2, with D uncertain. The CDR3 totals 14 residues. Deletions cut 7 bases from V and 3 bases from J, with 12 bases between. The CDR3: CASKSATYTGELFF. The CDR3 nucleotides read TGTGCCAGCAAGTCAGCAACCTACACCGGGGAGCTGTTTTTT.

This clonotype was seen repeatedly, ten times or more. J is TRBJ2-3 and V is TRBV6-5; D is unresolved. The V gene lost 6 bases and the J gene lost 4 bases, with 5 bases spanning the gap. The CDR3 has 11 residues. Germline V gene lookup returns CDR1 MNHEY and CDR2 SVGAGI. The CDR3 coding sequence is TGTGCCAGCAGCACACCAGATACGCAGTATTTT. Protein: CASSTPDTQYF.

With regard to this clonotype: Relative to the germline gene, one junction end is altered; a read error may explain this. The CDR3: CASSLGPNRPQHF. The CDR3 bases are TGTGCCAGCAGCTTAGGGCCGAATCGGCCCCAGCATTTT. This chain links TRBV7-7 with TRBJ1-5; D gene unclear. CDR1 and CDR2 (germline): SSHAT, FNYEAQ (reference sequence). The CDR3 is 13 amino acids. Full variable domain (outside the CDR3, taken from reference TRBV7-7 and TRBJ1-5): GAGVSQSPRYKVTKRGQDVTLRCDPISSHATLYWYQQALGQGPEFLTYFNYEAQPDKSGLPSDRFSAERPEGSISTLTIQRTEQRDSAMYRCASSLGPNRPQHFGDGTRLSIL.

The V call is TRBV5-1, the J call TRBJ2-1, with D perhaps TRBD2 (5 bases). This CDR3 comprises 14 residues. Germline lookup yields CDR1 SGHRS and CDR2 YFSETQ. V lost 4 bases, J lost 5 bases, and 13 bases lay in between. In DNA form, the CDR3 reads TGCGCCAGCAGCCAGAATAGCGAGAACAATGAGCAGTTCTTC. This encodes CASSQNSENNEQFF.

This clonotype showed up just a few times. The chain couples TRBV5-1 to TRBJ2-4, with 8 bases that match TRBD2. The end of the DNA is better explained by TRBJ2-7, so the J call may be wrong. Germline V CDR1 and CDR2: SGHRS, YFSETQ. This CDR3 spans 14 amino acids. The CDR3 bases are TGCGCCAGCAGCCCGTCGGGAGGGCACTACGAGCAGTACTTC. Protein sequence: CASSPSGGHYEQYF.

Only a few counts were recorded for this clonotype. The V and J genes are TRBV29-1 and TRBJ2-3, with 9 bases fitting TRBD2. CDR3 length: 15 amino acids. CDR1 SQVTM and CDR2 ANQGSEA come from the germline V gene. Germline trimming cut 5 bases from V and 4 bases from J; bases unmatched to any gene: 10. CDR3 DNA sequence: TGCAGCGTTCTCGAGGTAGCGGGAGTAGCAGATACGCAGTATTTT. Amino acid sequence: CSVLEVAGVADTQYF.

J is TRBJ2-3 and V is TRBV5-5; 8 bases align to TRBD1. Germline CDR1 SGHKS, CDR2 YYEKEE (reference sequence). The CDR3 loop spans 14 amino acids. Trimming took 4 bases from V and 2 from J; bases not matched to a gene: 3. CDR3 in DNA: TGTGCCAGCAGCCGGACAGGGATCACAGATACGCAGTATTTT. Its translation is CASSRTGITDTQYF. Full variable domain (rest looked up from reference TRBV5-5 and TRBJ2-3): DAGVTQSPTHLIKTRGQQVTLRCSPISGHKSVSWYQQVLGQGPQFIFQYYEKEERGRGNFPDRFSARQFPNYSSELNVNALLLGDSALYLCASSRTGITDTQYFGPGTRLTVL.

This clonotype has just a few counts. At one boundary the junction diverges from the germline segment, which might be a read error. The CDR3 loop is CAGSRGEGSKNIQYF. The CDR3 bases are TGTGCCGGCAGCCGGGGGGAGGGGTCCAAAAACATTCAGTACTTC. V and J are TRBV3-1 and TRBJ2-4; 7 positions agree with TRBD2. The CDR3 is made up of 15 amino acids. CDR1 is LGHDT, CDR2 YNNKEL, per germline (reference sequence).

The chain combines TRBV18 with TRBJ2-5; 7 bases match TRBD1. The tail of the sequence fits TRBJ2-7 better, so the J call may be wrong. Germline CDR1 reads KGHSH; CDR2 reads LQKENI. This CDR3 has 16 residues. The CDR3 spells CASSPPAAGGFYEQYF. The DNA for the CDR3 is TGTGCCAGCTCACCACCCGCGGCAGGGGGTTTCTACGAGCAGTACTTC.

The sample holds one count of this clonotype. A much larger clone differs by one base, so this may be a read error. The chain recombines TRBV10-3 with TRBJ2-1; TRBD2 agrees at 11 bases. The CDR3 covers 16 residues. The J segment lost 9 bases and the V segment lost 6 bases, leaving 13 bases of the junction unmatched. CDR1 and CDR2 (germline): ENHRY, SYGVKD. This CDR3 reads CAISPGTSGGSLEQFF. Here the CDR3 DNA reads TGTGCCATCAGCCCTGGGACTAGCGGAGGTAGCCTTGAGCAGTTCTTC.

The sample holds many counts of this clonotype. The genes are TRBV4-1 and TRBJ1-2; D perhaps matches TRBD1 (6 bases). Trimming removed 3 bases from V and 6 bases from J, with 20 bases in between. The CDR3 consists of 16 residues. Germline V gives CDR1 MGHRA, CDR2 YSYEKL. The CDR3: CASSQDGTWLLDGYTF. For the CDR3, the DNA is TGCGCCAGCAGCCAGGACGGGACATGGCTCCTAGATGGCTACACCTTC.

This clonotype was counted a few times. This chain uses TRBV7-6 with TRBJ1-2; 7 bases align to TRBD1. Per germline, CDR1 SGHVS and CDR2 FNYEAQ. The CDR3 consists of 16 residues. The V and J ends lost 0 bases and 4 bases, in that order; junction bases with no gene match: 8. CDR3 sequence (DNA): TGTGCCAGCAGCTTAGCCGGGACAGCGCCGTCCTATGGCTACACCTTC. Translated: CASSLAGTAPSYGYTF.

This clonotype occurred a few times. This chain uses TRBV2 with TRBJ2-2; the match to TRBD2 covers 8 bases. The CDR3 contains 16 residues. Germline V gene data show CDR1 as SNHLY and CDR2 as FYNNEI. The V and J ends lost 2 bases and 5 bases, in that order; junction bases with no gene match: 7. CDR3 residues: CASSERGAGDTGELFF. The CDR3 DNA reads as TGTGCCAGCAGTGAAAGGGGAGCGGGAGATACCGGGGAGCTGTTTTTT.

The V gene is TRBV28, the J gene TRBJ2-5; weak D call: TRBD1 (6 bases). The J call may be mistaken, given a closer DNA end match to TRBJ2-7. The CDR3 covers 15 residues. Germline assignment: CDR1 MDHEN and CDR2 SYDVKM. The CDR3 DNA reads as TGTGCCAGCAGCTTGTCTGGCAGGGGCCGAAGCGAGCAGTACTTC. Its protein is CASSLSGRGRSEQYF.

This chain uses TRBV12-3 or TRBV12-4 with TRBJ2-3; 9 positions match TRBD1. V dropped 6 bases and J dropped 1; count of bases not matched to a gene: 8. This CDR3 has 16 amino acids. Written as DNA, the CDR3 is TGTGCCAGCAGCGATAGGACAGGGGAGGGCACAGATACGCAGTATTTT. Its protein product is CASSDRTGEGTDTQYF.

In its sample, this clonotype was seen a few times. This chain connects TRBV4-1 to TRBJ1-1; D may be TRBD1 (6 bases). V was clipped by 3 bases and J by 10 bases, with 12 bases between them. Germline V gene lookup returns CDR1 MGHRA and CDR2 YSYEKL. The CDR3 extends over 12 amino acids. The CDR3 here is CASSHNRAAAFF. The CDR3 nucleotides are TGCGCCAGCAGCCACAACAGGGCGGCAGCTTTCTTT.

Comment on this clonotype: A read error may account for a junction end that differs from germline. V usage is TRBV7-2 and J usage is TRBJ2-1, with 11 positions matching TRBD1. Germline lookup yields CDR1 SGHTA and CDR2 FQGNSA. CDR3 length: 15 amino acids. CDR3 nucleotide sequence: TGTGCCGGCAGGCCGGACAGGGGGCCCTACAATGAGCAGTTCTTC. This gives the protein CAGRPDRGPYNEQFF.

The CDR3, as DNA: TGTGCCAGCAGCTCGGGACAGGGGGGGCGCTATGGCTACACCTTC. Translated, it gives CASSSGQGGRYGYTF. The chain employs TRBV7-2 and TRBJ1-2; the match to TRBD1 covers 11 bases. V was clipped by 4 bases and J by 4 bases; unmatched bases: 5. The CDR3 sequence is 15 residues long. The germline gives CDR1 SGHTA, CDR2 FQGNSA.

This clonotype turned up a few times. The chain employs TRBV29-1 and TRBJ2-6; 7 positions match TRBD2. The CDR3 is made up of 15 amino acids. Per the germline V gene, CDR1 is SQVTM and CDR2 is ANQGSEA. The junction had 7 bases not matched to a gene; V was cut back by 5 bases and J by 3 bases. In nucleotides, the CDR3 is TGCAGCGTTTCCGGGGGGTTCTTTGGGGCCAACGTCCTGACTTTC. It specifies CSVSGGFFGANVLTF.

This clonotype was recorded a few times. V usage is TRBV29-1 and J usage is TRBJ2-7; D assignment may be TRBD1 or TRBD2 (5 bases each). Germline loops: CDR1 SQVTM, CDR2 ANQGSEA. V was clipped by 6 bases and J by 9 bases, with 15 bases between them. The CDR3 runs 11 residues. The CDR3 spells CSVGTSDVQYF. CDR3 DNA: TGCAGCGTCGGGACGAGCGACGTGCAGTACTTC.

This clonotype has at least ten counts. The chain combines TRBV12-3 or TRBV12-4 with TRBJ1-2; D is ambiguous. V was clipped by 0 bases and J by 3 bases, with 14 bases between them. The length of the CDR3 is 16 residues. CDR3 amino acids: CASSLAPSPLYYGYTF. For the CDR3, the DNA is TGTGCCAGCAGTTTAGCGCCTTCCCCTCTTTACTATGGCTACACCTTC.

This clonotype was detected a few times. The J gene is TRBJ2-1, the V gene TRBV12-3 or TRBV12-4, with D possibly TRBD2 on 5 matching bases. The CDR3 spans 14 residues. Trimming left V 8 bases short and J 3 bases short, with 14 bases between. The CDR3 DNA reads TGTGCCAGCCGGAGGCGGCAGAACTACAATGAGCAGTTCTTC. Amino acids: CASRRRQNYNEQFF.

This clonotype was picked up a small number of times. The genes are TRBV3-1 and TRBJ2-3; D assignment may be TRBD1 or TRBD2 (5 bases each). The germline gives CDR1 LGHDT, CDR2 YNNKEL (reference sequence). CDR3 length equals 15 residues. V shed 3 bases and J shed 4 bases, with 14 bases lying between them. Written as DNA, the CDR3 is TGTGCCAGCAGCCAGTACGGTCAGGGACCAGATACGCAGTATTTT. Translated: CASSQYGQGPDTQYF.

The rearrangement uses TRBV5-1 and TRBJ2-5, with 9 bases aligning to TRBD2. V trimming: 3 bases; J trimming: 9 bases; junction bases outside the gene matches: 12. The CDR3 extends over 15 amino acids. Germline CDR1 SGHRS, CDR2 YFSETQ. CDR3 sequence: CASSSTSGGSGAQYF. CDR3 in DNA: TGCGCCAGCAGCTCGACTAGCGGCGGGAGTGGGGCCCAGTACTTC. Using reference TRBV5-1 and TRBJ2-5 for the parts outside the CDR3, the full variable domain is KAGVTQTPRYLIKTRGQQVTLSCSPISGHRSVSWYQQTPGQGLQFLFEYFSETQRNKGNFPGRFSGRQFSNSRSEMNVSTLELGDSALYLCASSSTSGGSGAQYFGPGTRLLVL.

V is TRBV20-1 and J is TRBJ2-4, with TRBD1 matching over 10 bases. The germline V gene has CDR1 DFQATT and CDR2 SNEGSKA (reference sequence). Losses at the gene ends were 0 bases for V and 15 bases for J; bases not matched to a gene: 5. The CDR3 covers 12 residues. CDR3 nucleotides: TGCAGTGCTAGAGATGCGGGACAGGGGCTGTACTTC. Residues: CSARDAGQGLYF.